The clone carrying this T cell receptor beta chain was seen only a few times. No antigen is known for it. The investigators reverse transcribed all of the isolated RNA, so they sequenced expressed TCRB transcripts. Profiled with immunoSEQ multiplex PCR; TCRdb holds only in-frame clones, not every one. The table shows under 500,000 clones, with around 30% occurring only once. Trimming took 2 bases from V and 2 from J, leaving 6 bases between them. Germline loops: CDR1 SGHRS, CDR2 YFSETQ. This CDR3 region has 13 residues. This sample was taken from a study of beta chain features in type 1 diabetes. Study-level findings and limits: Unsettled here was the matter of whether HLA type influences TCRB rearrangement. Within each of all four CD4+ subsets, Type 1 diabetes patients had TCRB CDR3s that were moderately but significantly shorter. Compared to healthy donors, patients appeared to have naive, central memory and Treg TCRB repertoires that were more alike.

This clonotype was sampled from a man between 18 and 35 years old in good health. Sequencing was performed on naive CD4+ T cells from blood. The chain links TRBV5-1 to TRBJ2-3; D call uncertain. This CDR3 reads CASSFGYTDTQYF. The DNA for the CDR3 is TGCGCCAGCAGCTTCGGTTACACAGATACGCAGTATTTT.